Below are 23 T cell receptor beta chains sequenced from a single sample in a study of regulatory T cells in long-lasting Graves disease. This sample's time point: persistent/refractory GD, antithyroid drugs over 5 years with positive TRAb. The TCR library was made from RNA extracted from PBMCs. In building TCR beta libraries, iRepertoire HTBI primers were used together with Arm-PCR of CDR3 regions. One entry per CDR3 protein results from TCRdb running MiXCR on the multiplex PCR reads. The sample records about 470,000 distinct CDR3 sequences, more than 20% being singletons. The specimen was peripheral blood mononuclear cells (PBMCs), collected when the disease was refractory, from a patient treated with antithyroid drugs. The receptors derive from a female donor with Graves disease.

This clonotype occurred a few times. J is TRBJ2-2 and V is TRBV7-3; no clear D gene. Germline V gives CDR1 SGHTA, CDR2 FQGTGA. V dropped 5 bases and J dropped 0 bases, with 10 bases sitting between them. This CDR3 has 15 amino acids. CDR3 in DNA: TGTGCCAGCAGCCCCCTTCTAGCGAACACCGGGGAGCTGTTTTTT. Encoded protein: CASSPLLANTGELFF.

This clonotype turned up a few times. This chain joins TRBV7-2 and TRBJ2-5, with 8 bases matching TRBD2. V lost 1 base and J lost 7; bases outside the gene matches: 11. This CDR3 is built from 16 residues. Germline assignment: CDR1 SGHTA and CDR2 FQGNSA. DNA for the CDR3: TGTGCCAGCAGCTTAGTCCCTAGCGGGCCTCCGGGGACCCAGTACTTC. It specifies CASSLVPSGPPGTQYF.

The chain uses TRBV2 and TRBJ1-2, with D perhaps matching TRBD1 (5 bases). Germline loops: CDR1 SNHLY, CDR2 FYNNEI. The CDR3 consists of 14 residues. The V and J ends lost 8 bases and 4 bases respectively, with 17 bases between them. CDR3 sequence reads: CASRTGTDGYGYTF. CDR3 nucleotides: TGTGCCAGCCGCACCGGGACGGATGGCTATGGCTACACCTTC.

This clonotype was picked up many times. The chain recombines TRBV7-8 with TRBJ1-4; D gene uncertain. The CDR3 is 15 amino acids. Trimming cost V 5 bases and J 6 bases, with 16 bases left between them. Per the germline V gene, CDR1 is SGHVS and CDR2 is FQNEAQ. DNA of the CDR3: TGTGCCAGCAGCCACCAGGTGGGCAGAGATGAAAAACTGTTTTTT. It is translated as CASSHQVGRDEKLFF.

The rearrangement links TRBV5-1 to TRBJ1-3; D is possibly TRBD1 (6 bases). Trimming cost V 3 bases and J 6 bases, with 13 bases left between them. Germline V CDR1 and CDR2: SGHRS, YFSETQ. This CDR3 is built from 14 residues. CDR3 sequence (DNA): TGCGCCAGCAGCTATCCCGGACAGTCAAACACCATATATTTT. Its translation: CASSYPGQSNTIYF.

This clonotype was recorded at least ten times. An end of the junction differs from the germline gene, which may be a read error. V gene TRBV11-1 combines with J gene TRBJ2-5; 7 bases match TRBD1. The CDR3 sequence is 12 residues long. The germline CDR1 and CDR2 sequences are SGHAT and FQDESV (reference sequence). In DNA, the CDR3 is TGTGCCAGCAGCTTCCGGACAGGTCTGCATCATTTC. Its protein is CASSFRTGLHHF.

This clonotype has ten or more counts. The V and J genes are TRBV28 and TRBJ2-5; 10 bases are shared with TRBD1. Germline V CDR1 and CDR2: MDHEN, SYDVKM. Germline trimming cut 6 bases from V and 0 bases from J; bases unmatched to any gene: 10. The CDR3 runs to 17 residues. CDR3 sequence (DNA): TGTGCCAGCAGCTCGTCCGGGACAGGGGCTTACCAAGAGACCCAGTACTTC. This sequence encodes CASSSSGTGAYQETQYF.

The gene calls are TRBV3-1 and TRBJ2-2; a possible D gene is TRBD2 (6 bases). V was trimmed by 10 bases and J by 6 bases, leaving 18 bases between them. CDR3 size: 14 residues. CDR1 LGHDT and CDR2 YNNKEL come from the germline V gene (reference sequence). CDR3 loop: CATRGGFGSGELFF. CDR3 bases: TGTGCCACCCGCGGAGGGTTCGGGTCCGGGGAGCTGTTTTTT.

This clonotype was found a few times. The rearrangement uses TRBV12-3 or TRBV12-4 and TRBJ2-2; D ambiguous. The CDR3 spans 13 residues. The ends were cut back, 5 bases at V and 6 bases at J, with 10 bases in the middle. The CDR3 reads CASSPVWAGELFF. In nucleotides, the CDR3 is TGTGCCAGCAGTCCTGTTTGGGCCGGGGAGCTGTTTTTT.

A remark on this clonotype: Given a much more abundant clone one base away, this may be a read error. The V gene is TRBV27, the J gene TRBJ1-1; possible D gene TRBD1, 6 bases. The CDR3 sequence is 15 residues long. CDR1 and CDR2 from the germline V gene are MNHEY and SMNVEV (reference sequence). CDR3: CASSLDGGRVTEASF. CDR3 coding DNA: TGTGCCAGCAGTTTAGATGGGGGGCGAGTCACTGAAGCTTCCTTT.

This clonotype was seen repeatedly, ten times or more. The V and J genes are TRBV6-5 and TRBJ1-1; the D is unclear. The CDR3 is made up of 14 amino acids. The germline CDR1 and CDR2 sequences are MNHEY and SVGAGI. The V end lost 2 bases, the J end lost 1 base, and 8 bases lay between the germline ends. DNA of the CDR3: TGTGCCAGCAGTTACGCGGGGTGGAACACTGAAGCTTTCTTT. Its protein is CASSYAGWNTEAFF.

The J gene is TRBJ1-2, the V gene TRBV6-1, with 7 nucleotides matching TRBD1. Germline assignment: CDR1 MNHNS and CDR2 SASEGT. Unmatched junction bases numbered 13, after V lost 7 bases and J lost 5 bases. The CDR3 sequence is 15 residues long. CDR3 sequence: CASTSEGAPLYGYTF. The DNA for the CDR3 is TGTGCCAGCACCTCGGAGGGGGCCCCACTATATGGCTACACCTTC.

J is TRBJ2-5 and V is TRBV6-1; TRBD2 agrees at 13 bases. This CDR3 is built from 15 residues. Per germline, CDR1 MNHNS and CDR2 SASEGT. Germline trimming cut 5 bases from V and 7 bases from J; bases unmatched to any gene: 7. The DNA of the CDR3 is TGTGCCAGCAGTCGCGGACTAGCGGGAGATGCGACCCAGTACTTC. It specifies CASSRGLAGDATQYF.

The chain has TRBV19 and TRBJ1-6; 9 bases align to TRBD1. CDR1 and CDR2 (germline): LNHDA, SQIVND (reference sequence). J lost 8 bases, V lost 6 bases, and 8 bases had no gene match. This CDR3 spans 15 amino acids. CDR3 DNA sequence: TGTGCCAGTAGAAGCACAGGGGGCGCATATTCACCCCTCCACTTT. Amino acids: CASRSTGGAYSPLHF.

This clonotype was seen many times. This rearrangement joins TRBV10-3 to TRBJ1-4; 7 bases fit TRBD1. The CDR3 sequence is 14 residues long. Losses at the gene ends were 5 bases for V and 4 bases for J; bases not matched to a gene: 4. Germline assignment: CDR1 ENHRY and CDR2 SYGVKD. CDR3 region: CAISPDRSNEKLFF. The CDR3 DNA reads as TGTGCCATCAGTCCGGACAGGAGTAATGAAAAACTGTTTTTT.

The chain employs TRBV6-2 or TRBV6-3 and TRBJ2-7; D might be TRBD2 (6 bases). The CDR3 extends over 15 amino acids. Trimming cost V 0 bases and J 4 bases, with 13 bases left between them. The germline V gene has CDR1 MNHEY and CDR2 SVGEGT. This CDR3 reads CASSYSGGEPYEQYF. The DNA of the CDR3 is TGTGCCAGCAGTTACTCGGGGGGAGAGCCTTACGAGCAGTACTTC.

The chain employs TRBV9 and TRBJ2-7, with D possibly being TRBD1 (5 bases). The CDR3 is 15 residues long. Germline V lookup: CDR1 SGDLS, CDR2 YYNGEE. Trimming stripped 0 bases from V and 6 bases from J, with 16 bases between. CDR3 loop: CASSVEGQGKGEQYF. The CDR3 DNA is TGTGCCAGCAGCGTAGAGGGCCAGGGAAAGGGCGAGCAGTACTTC.

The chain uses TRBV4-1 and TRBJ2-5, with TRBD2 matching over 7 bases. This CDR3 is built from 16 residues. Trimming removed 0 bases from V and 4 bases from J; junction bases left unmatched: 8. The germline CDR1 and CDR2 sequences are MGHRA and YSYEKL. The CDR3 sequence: CASSQDPPGGRETQYF. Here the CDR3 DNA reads TGCGCCAGCAGCCAAGATCCCCCGGGAGGAAGAGAGACCCAGTACTTC.

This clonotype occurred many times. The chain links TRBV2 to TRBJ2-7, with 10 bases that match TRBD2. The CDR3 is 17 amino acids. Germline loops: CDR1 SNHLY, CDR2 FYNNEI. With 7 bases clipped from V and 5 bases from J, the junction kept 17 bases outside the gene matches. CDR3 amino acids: CASTTMASGSEVHEQYF. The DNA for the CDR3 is TGTGCCAGCACCACGATGGCTAGCGGGAGCGAAGTACACGAGCAGTACTTC. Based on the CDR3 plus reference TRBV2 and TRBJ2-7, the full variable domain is EPEVTQTPSHQVTQMGQEVILRCVPISNHLYFYWYRQILGQKVEFLVSFYNNEISEKSEIFDDQFSVERPDGSNFTLKIRSTKLEDSAMYFCASTTMASGSEVHEQYFGPGTRLTVT.

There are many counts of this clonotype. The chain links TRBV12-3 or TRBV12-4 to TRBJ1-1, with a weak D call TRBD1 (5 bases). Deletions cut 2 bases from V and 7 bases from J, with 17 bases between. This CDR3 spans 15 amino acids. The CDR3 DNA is TGTGCCAGCAGTTTAACGGGACGAACAGGCCGTGAAGCTTTCTTT. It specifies CASSLTGRTGREAFF.

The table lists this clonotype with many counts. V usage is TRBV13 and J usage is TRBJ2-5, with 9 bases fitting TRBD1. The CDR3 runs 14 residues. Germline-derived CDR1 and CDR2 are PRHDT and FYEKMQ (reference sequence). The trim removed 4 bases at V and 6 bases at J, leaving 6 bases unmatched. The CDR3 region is CASSSDRGEQTQYF. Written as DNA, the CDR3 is TGTGCCAGCAGCTCGGACAGGGGTGAGCAGACCCAGTACTTC.

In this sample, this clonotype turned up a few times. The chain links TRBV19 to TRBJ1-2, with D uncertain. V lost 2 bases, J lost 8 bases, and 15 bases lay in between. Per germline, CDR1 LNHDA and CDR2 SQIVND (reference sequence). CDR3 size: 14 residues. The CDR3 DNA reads TGTGCCAGTAGTATAAGCGGAGGCGCTTTCGGCTACACCTTC. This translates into CASSISGGAFGYTF.

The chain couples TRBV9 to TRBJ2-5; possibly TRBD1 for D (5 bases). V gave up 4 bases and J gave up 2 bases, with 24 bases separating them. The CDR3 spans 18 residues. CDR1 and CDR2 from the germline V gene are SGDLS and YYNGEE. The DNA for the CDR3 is TGTGCCAGCAGCCTCCCCGGCGAGGATATTTCAGGGCAAGAGACCCAGTACTTC. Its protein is CASSLPGEDISGQETQYF.